Below are 3 T cell receptor beta chains sequenced from a single sample in a study of cytomegalovirus exposure and HLA in healthy donors. Here immunoSEQ multiplex PCR was the method, and the copy in TCRdb shows in-frame clones only, minus some. The top ten clones hold around 1% of a sample with under 350,000 clones, roughly 85% of them seen once. Sequenced material: PBMCs. Receptors were obtained from a woman between 18 and 29 years old in good health and CMV-seronegative.

The rearrangement joins TRBV6-5 to TRBJ2-7; possibly TRBD1 for D (5 bases). The CDR3 extends over 12 amino acids. V lost 8 bases and J 3 bases, leaving 11 bases between the germline ends. Germline CDR1 and CDR2: MNHEY and SVGAGI. CDR3 amino acids: CASRTLNYEQYF. In DNA, the CDR3 is TGTGCCAGCCGGACACTTAACTACGAGCAGTACTTC.

J is TRBJ2-1 and V is TRBV15, with D perhaps TRBD2 (6 bases). Germline V gives CDR1 LNHNV, CDR2 YYDKDF (reference sequence). This CDR3 comprises 17 residues. Trimming shortened V by 2 bases and J by 0 bases, and 14 bases separated the two germline ends. The CDR3 loop is CATSRPGLSSSYNEQFF. Written as DNA, the CDR3 is TGTGCCACCAGCAGACCGGGACTTTCAAGCTCCTACAATGAGCAGTTCTTC.

The DNA of the CDR3 is TGTGCCAGCTCGCCGGCGGTGGCGGGGGCCAACAATGAGCAGTTCTTC. Amino acids: CASSPAVAGANNEQFF. V and J are TRBV18 and TRBJ2-1; tentative D call: TRBD2 (7 bases). Trimming took 6 bases from V and 5 from J, leaving 20 bases between them. CDR1 and CDR2 from the germline V gene are KGHSH and LQKENI. This CDR3 is built from 16 residues.